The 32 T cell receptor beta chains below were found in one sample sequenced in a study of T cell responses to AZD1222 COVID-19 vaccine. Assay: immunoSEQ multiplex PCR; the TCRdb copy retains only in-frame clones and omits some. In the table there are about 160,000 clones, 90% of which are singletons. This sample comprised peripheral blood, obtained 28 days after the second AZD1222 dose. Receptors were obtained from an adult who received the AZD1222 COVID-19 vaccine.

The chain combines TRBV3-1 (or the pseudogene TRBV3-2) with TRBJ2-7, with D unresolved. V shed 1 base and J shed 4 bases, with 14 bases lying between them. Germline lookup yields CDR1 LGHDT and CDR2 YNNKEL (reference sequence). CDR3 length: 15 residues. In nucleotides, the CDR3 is TGTGCCAGCAGCCAAGCTCTTGACGGTGGTTACGAGCAGTACTTC. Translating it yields CASSQALDGGYEQYF.

This CDR3 is CASSYSGANEQFF. The CDR3 coding sequence is TGTGCCAGCAGTTATTCGGGGGCGAATGAGCAGTTCTTC. The genes are TRBV6-5 and TRBJ2-1; tentatively, D is TRBD1 or TRBD2 (6 bases each). The CDR3 totals 13 residues. CDR1 is MNHEY and CDR2 is SVGAGI in the germline V gene. Trimming pared 3 bases from V and 7 bases from J, leaving 10 bases between.

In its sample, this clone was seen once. CDR3 in DNA: TGTGCCAGCAGCCCTTCTAGCGGGAGGCGCACCGGGGAGCTGTTTTTT. Amino acids: CASSPSSGRRTGELFF. The chain couples TRBV14 to TRBJ2-2; 11 nucleotides agree with TRBD2. Unmatched junction bases numbered 5, after V lost 4 bases and J lost 4 bases. The CDR3 contains 16 residues. The germline V gene encodes CDR1 SGHDN and CDR2 FVKESK.

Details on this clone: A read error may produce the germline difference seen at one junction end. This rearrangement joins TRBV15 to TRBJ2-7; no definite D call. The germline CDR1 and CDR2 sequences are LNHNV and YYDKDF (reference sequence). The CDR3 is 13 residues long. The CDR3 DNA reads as TGTGCCACCAGCAGAGATCGTGAGGTATCAGTGAAGTTC. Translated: CATSRDREVSVKF.

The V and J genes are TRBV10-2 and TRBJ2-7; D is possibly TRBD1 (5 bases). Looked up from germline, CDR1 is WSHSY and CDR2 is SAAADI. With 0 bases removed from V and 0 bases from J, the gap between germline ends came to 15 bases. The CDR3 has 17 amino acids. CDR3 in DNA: TGCGCCAGCAGTGAGTCGATTGGGGCCGGAAGCTCCTACGAGCAGTACTTC. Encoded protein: CASSESIGAGSSYEQYF.

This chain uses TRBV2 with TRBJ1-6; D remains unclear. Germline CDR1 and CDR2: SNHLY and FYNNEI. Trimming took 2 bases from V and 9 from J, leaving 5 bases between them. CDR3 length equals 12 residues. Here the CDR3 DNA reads TGTGCCAGCAGTGAAACAGCTTCACCCCTCCACTTT. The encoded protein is CASSETASPLHF.

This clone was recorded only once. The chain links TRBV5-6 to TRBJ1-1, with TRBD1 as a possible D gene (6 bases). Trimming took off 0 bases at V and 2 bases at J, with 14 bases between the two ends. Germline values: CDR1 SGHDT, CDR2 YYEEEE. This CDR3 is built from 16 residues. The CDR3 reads CASSLEVGGRNTEAFF. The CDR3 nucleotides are TGTGCCAGCAGCTTGGAAGTAGGGGGACGCAACACTGAAGCTTTCTTT.

The CDR3 DNA is TGTGCCAGCAGTCTCCGGGGGGCAGTCTACGAGCAGTACTTC. Amino acids: CASSLRGAVYEQYF. This chain links TRBV5-4 with TRBJ2-7, with a possible D match to TRBD2 (7 bases). Germline lookup yields CDR1 SGHNT and CDR2 YYREEE (reference sequence). Trimming took off 5 bases at V and 3 bases at J, with 15 bases between the two ends. This CDR3 is built from 14 residues.

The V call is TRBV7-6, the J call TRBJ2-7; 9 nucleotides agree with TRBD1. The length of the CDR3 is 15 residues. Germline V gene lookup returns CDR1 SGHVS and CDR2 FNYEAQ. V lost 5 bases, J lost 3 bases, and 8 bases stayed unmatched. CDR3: CASSLQGAEVYEQYF. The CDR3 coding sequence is TGTGCCAGCAGCCTACAGGGGGCGGAAGTCTACGAGCAGTACTTC.

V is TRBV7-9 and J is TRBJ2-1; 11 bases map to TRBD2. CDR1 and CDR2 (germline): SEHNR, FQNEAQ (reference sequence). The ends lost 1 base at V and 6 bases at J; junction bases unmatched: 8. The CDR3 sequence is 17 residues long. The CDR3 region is CASSLEVAGGDFNEQFF. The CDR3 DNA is TGTGCCAGCAGCTTAGAAGTAGCGGGAGGGGATTTCAATGAGCAGTTCTTC.

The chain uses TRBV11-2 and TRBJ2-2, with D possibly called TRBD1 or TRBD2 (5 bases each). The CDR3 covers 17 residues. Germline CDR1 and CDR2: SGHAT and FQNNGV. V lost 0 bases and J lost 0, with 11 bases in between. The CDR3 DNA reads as TGTGCCAGCAGCTTAGATCCCGGGACCACGAACACCGGGGAGCTGTTTTTT. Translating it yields CASSLDPGTTNTGELFF.

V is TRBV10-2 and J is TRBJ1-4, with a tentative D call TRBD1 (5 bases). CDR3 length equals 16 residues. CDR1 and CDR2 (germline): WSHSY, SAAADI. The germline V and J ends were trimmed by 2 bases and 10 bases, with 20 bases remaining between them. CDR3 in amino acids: CASSEPSGGTMGKLFF. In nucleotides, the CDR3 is TGCGCCAGCAGTGAGCCTTCGGGGGGAACGATGGGAAAACTGTTTTTT.

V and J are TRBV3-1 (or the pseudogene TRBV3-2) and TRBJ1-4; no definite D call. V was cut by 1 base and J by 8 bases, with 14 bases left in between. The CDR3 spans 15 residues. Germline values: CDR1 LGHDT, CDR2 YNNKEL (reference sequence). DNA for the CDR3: TGTGCCAGCAGCCAAGCGCGGTCCAAAGCGGAAAAACTGTTTTTT. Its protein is CASSQARSKAEKLFF.

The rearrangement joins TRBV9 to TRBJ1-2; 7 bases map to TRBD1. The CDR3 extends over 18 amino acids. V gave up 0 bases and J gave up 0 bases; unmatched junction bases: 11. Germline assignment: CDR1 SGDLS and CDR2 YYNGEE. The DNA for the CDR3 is TGTGCCAGCAGCGTAGCACCCGGTGGACAGGCAACTAACTATGGCTACACCTTC. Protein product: CASSVAPGGQATNYGYTF.

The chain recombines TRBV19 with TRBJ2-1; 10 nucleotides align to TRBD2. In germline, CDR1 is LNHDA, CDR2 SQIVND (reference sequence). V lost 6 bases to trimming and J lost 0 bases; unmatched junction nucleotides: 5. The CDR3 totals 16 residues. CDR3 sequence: CASRTQREGSYNEQFF. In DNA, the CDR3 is TGTGCCAGTAGAACCCAGCGGGAGGGCTCCTACAATGAGCAGTTCTTC.

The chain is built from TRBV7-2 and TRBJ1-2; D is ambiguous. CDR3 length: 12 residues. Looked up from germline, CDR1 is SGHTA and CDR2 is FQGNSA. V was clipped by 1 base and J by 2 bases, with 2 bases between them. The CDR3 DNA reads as TGTGCCAGCAGCTTAGAGAACTATGGCTACACCTTC. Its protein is CASSLENYGYTF.

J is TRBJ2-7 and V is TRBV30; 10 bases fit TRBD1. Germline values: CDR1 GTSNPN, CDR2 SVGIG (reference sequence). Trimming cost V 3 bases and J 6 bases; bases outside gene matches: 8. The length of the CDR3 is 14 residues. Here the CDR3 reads CAWSGDRGGSEQYF. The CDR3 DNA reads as TGTGCCTGGAGCGGGGACAGGGGAGGGTCCGAGCAGTACTTC.

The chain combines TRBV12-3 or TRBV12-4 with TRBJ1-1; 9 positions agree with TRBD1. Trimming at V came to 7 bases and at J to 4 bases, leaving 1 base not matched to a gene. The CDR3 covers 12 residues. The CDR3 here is CASKTGGTEAFF. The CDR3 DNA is TGTGCCAGCAAGACAGGGGGCACTGAAGCTTTCTTT.

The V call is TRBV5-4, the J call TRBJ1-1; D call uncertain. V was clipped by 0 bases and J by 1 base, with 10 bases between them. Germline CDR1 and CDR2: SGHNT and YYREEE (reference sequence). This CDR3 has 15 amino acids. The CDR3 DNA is TGTGCCAGCAGCTTGGGGCCCACTCAGAACACTGAAGCTTTCTTT. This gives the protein CASSLGPTQNTEAFF.

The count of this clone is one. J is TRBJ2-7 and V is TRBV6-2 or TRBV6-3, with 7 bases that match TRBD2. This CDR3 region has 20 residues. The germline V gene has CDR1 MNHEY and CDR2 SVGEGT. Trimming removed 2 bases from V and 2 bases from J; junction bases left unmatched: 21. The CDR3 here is CASSYNALNRPSGVPYEQYF. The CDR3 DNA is TGTGCCAGCAGTTACAATGCCCTGAACCGACCTAGCGGAGTTCCCTACGAGCAGTACTTC.

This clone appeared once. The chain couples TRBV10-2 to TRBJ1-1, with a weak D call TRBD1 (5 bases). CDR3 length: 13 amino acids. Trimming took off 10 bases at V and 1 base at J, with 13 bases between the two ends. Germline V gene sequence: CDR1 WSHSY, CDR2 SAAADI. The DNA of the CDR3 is TGCGCCACCTTGCCGACAGCGAACACTGAAGCTTTCTTT. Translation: CATLPTANTEAFF.

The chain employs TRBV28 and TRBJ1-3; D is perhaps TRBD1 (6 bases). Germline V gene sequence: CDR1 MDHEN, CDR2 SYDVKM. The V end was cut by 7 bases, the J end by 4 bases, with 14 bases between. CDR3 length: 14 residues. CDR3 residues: CASTLGAEGNTIYF. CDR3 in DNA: TGTGCCAGCACCCTGGGGGCAGAGGGAAACACCATATATTTT.

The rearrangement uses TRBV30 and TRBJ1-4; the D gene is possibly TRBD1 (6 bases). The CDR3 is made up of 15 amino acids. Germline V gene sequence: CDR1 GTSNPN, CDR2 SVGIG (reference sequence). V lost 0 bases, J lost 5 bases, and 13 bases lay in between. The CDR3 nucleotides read TGTGCCTGGAGTGTACCGACAGGATTAAATGAAAAACTGTTTTTT. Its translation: CAWSVPTGLNEKLFF.

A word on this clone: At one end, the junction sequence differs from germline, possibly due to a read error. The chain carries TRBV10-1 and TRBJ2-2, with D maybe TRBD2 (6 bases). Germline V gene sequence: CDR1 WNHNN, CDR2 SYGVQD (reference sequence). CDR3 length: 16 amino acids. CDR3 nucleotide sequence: TGCACCAGCAGTGAGGGGACTGCCTCGAACACCGGGGAGCTGTTTTTT. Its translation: CTSSEGTASNTGELFF.

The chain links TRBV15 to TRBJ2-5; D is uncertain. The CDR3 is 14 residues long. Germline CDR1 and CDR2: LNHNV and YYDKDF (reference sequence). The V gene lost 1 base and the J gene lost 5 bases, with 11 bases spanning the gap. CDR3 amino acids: CATSRAGMGETQYF. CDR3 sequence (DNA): TGTGCCACCAGCAGAGCTGGGATGGGGGAGACCCAGTACTTC.

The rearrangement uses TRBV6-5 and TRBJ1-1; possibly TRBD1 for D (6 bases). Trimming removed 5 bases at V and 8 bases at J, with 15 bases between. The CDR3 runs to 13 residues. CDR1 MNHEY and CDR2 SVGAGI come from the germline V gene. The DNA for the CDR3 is TGTGCCAGCAGTCAGCTACAGGGACCCGAAGCTTTCTTT. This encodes CASSQLQGPEAFF.

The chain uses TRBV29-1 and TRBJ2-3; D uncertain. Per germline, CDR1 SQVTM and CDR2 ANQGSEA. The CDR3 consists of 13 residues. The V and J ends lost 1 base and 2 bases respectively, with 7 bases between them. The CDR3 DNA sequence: TGCAGCGTTGAAGGAATGGTCACAGATACGCAGTATTTT. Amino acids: CSVEGMVTDTQYF.

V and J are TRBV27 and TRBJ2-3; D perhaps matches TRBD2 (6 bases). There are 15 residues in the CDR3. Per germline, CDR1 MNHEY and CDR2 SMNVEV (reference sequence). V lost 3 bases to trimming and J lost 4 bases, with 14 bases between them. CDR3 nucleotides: TGTGCCAGCAGTTTGGGCGGGACCTGGGCAGATACGCAGTATTTT. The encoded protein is CASSLGGTWADTQYF.

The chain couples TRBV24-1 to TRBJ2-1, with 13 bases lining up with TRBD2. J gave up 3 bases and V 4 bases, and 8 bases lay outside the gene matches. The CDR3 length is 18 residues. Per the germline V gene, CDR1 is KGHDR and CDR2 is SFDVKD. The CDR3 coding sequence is TGTGCCACCAGTGACCCTGGACTAGCGGGAGACAACTACAATGAGCAGTTCTTC. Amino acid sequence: CATSDPGLAGDNYNEQFF.

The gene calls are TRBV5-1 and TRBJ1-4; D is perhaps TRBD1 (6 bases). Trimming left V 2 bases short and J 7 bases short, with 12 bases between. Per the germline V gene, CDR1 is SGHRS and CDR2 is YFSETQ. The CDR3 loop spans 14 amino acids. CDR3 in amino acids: CASSFTGRGEKLFF. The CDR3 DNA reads TGCGCCAGCAGCTTCACAGGGAGGGGTGAAAAACTGTTTTTT. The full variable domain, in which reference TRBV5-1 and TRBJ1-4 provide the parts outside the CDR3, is KAGVTQTPRYLIKTRGQQVTLSCSPISGHRSVSWYQQTPGQGLQFLFEYFSETQRNKGNFPGRFSGRQFSNSRSEMNVSTLELGDSALYLCASSFTGRGEKLFFGSGTQLSVL.

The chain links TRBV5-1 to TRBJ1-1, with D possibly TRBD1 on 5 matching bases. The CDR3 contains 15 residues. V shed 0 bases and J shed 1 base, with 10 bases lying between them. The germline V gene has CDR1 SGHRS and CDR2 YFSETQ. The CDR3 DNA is TGCGCCAGCAGCTTGGGACAGCAAGGGAACACTGAAGCTTTCTTT. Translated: CASSLGQQGNTEAFF.

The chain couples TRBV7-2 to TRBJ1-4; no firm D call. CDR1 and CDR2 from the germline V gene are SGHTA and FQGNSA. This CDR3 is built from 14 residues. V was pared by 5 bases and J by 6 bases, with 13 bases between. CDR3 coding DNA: TGTGCCAGCAGCGAAGACATCGGATATGAAAAACTGTTTTTT. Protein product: CASSEDIGYEKLFF.